These 15 T cell receptor beta chains originate from one sample sequenced in a study of shared clonotypes between healthy human individuals. This table comes from immunoSEQ multiplex PCR, and its TCRdb copy is limited to in-frame clones, with some not included. The sample lists 2 million to 2.5 million clones, roughly 93% occurring once. Sample: naive CD4+ T cells from PBMCs. Specified subset: CD45RA+ positively selected. Receptors originate from a young man in good health. Some clones in this sample may be carry-over from other donors' samples.

The chain recombines TRBV18 with TRBJ2-4, with 8 bases matching TRBD1. Trimming cost V 5 bases and J 8 bases; bases outside gene matches: 5. CDR1 and CDR2 from the germline V gene are KGHSH and LQKENI. CDR3 length: 13 residues. The CDR3 DNA reads TGTGCCAGCTCATCGACAGGGGCTGACATTCAGTACTTC. Its protein product is CASSSTGADIQYF.

In regard to this clone: Other nucleotide sequences from this sample produce the same CDR3. V usage is TRBV5-1 and J usage is TRBJ1-1, with TRBD1 matching over 10 bases. Losses at the gene ends were 4 bases for V and 1 base for J; bases not matched to a gene: 4. The CDR3 consists of 15 residues. CDR1 is SGHRS, CDR2 YFSETQ, per germline. Here the CDR3 reads CASSPRQGANTEAFF. The CDR3 bases are TGCGCCAGCAGCCCACGACAGGGGGCGAACACTGAAGCTTTCTTT. The full variable domain, in which reference TRBV5-1 and TRBJ1-1 provide the parts outside the CDR3, is KAGVTQTPRYLIKTRGQQVTLSCSPISGHRSVSWYQQTPGQGLQFLFEYFSETQRNKGNFPGRFSGRQFSNSRSEMNVSTLELGDSALYLCASSPRQGANTEAFFGQGTRLTVV.

This sequence joins TRBV13 and TRBJ2-7, with no clear D. Germline values: CDR1 PRHDT, CDR2 FYEKMQ (reference sequence). The CDR3 extends over 12 amino acids. V was cut by 3 bases and J by 6 bases, with 9 bases left in between. The CDR3 protein is CASSFIGREQYF. DNA for the CDR3: TGTGCCAGCAGCTTCATCGGACGCGAGCAGTACTTC.

The chain couples TRBV29-1 to TRBJ2-7; TRBD1 agrees at 9 bases. The germline CDR1 and CDR2 sequences are SQVTM and ANQGSEA. This CDR3 has 12 residues. The J segment lost 4 bases and the V segment lost 6 bases, leaving 4 bases of the junction unmatched. The CDR3 loop is CSVDRGLYEQYF. In nucleotides, the CDR3 is TGCAGCGTGGACAGGGGCCTATACGAGCAGTACTTC.

V and J are TRBV4-1 and TRBJ2-7, with D perhaps matching TRBD2 (6 bases). The CDR3 contains 15 residues. Trimming removed 1 base from V and 0 bases from J, with 10 bases in between. Per the germline V gene, CDR1 is MGHRA and CDR2 is YSYEKL. The CDR3 DNA reads TGCGCCAGCAGCCAAGTGGGTAGCGGCTCCTACGAGCAGTACTTC. Translation: CASSQVGSGSYEQYF.

The chain uses TRBV11-2 and TRBJ2-3, with 11 bases that match TRBD2. Germline lookup yields CDR1 SGHAT and CDR2 FQNNGV. Trimming took 4 bases from V and 5 from J; bases not matched to a gene: 8. The CDR3 is 16 residues long. The CDR3 region is CASSSISGRAIDTQYF. CDR3 DNA: TGTGCCAGCAGCTCAATTAGCGGGAGGGCCATAGATACGCAGTATTTT.

The chain carries TRBV30 and TRBJ2-1, with TRBD2 matching over 12 bases. The CDR3 totals 15 residues. Germline V lookup: CDR1 GTSNPN, CDR2 SVGIG (reference sequence). After removal of 3 bases from V and 9 bases from J, the junction contained 9 bases not matched to a gene. The chain's CDR3 is CAWSPPSSGRGEQFF. CDR3 coding DNA: TGTGCCTGGAGCCCTCCTTCTAGCGGGAGGGGTGAGCAGTTCTTC. Combining the CDR3 with reference TRBV30 and TRBJ2-1 gives the whole variable domain SQTIHQWPATLVQPVGSPLSLECTVEGTSNPNLYWYRQAAGRGLQLLFYSVGIGQISSEVPQNLSASRPQDRQFILSSKKLLLSDSGFYLCAWSPPSSGRGEQFFGPGTRLTVL.

V is TRBV6-5 and J is TRBJ1-5; 8 positions match TRBD1. This CDR3 is 13 amino acids long. J gave up 6 bases and V 7 bases, and 5 bases lay outside the gene matches. Per germline, CDR1 MNHEY and CDR2 SVGAGI. The CDR3 sequence is CASTRDRSQPQHF. CDR3 DNA sequence: TGTGCCAGCACTAGGGACAGGAGTCAGCCCCAGCATTTT.

The gene calls are TRBV5-5 and TRBJ2-1, with D uncertain. The CDR3 covers 13 residues. V lost 1 base and J lost 6, with 8 bases in between. In germline, CDR1 is SGHKS, CDR2 YYEKEE (reference sequence). The CDR3, as DNA: TGTGCCAGCAGCTTGCGGCCGCCCAATGAGCAGTTCTTC. Translation: CASSLRPPNEQFF.

The gene calls are TRBV4-2 and TRBJ1-2; the match to TRBD1 covers 8 bases. Germline CDR1 is LGHNA and CDR2 is YNFKEQ. With V trimmed by 1 base and J by 7 bases, 8 bases remained unmatched. CDR3 length equals 15 residues. CDR3 nucleotide sequence: TGTGCCAGCAGCCAAGGGTGGCAGGGGGCGCTTGGCTACACCTTC. It specifies CASSQGWQGALGYTF.

The chain is built from TRBV6-1 and TRBJ2-1; 9 bases align to TRBD2. Per the germline V gene, CDR1 is MNHNS and CDR2 is SASEGT. The CDR3 is 15 residues long. J gave up 3 bases and V 7 bases, and 7 bases lay outside the gene matches. The CDR3 loop reads CASIPIAGVYNEQFF. CDR3 DNA sequence: TGTGCCAGCATCCCCATAGCGGGAGTCTACAATGAGCAGTTCTTC.

The J gene is TRBJ1-1, the V gene TRBV5-4, with D uncertain. The germline V gene encodes CDR1 SGHNT and CDR2 YYREEE (reference sequence). The CDR3 runs to 15 residues. V was pared by 0 bases and J by 4 bases, with 13 bases between. CDR3 nucleotides: TGTGCCAGCAGCTTGGTTGGCTGGAGGGTCACTGAAGCTTTCTTT. Residues: CASSLVGWRVTEAFF.

This clone was found once. The chain links TRBV6-1 to TRBJ1-3; D unclear. The CDR3 is 16 amino acids. V gave up 2 bases and J gave up 2 bases, with 13 bases separating them. The germline gives CDR1 MNHNS, CDR2 SASEGT. DNA of the CDR3: TGTGCCAGCAGTGAAACCGGCCTCTATCCTGGAAACACCATATATTTT. Translating gives CASSETGLYPGNTIYF.

The V gene is TRBV29-1, the J gene TRBJ2-1; maybe TRBD2 (6 bases). Per the germline V gene, CDR1 is SQVTM and CDR2 is ANQGSEA. Trimming cost V 6 bases and J 2 bases, with 17 bases left between them. This CDR3 is 15 amino acids long. CDR3 sequence (DNA): TGCAGCGTCTCCCGGGACTCCACCGCCTACAATGAGCAGTTCTTC. Translation gives CSVSRDSTAYNEQFF.

A note on this clone: Other DNA sequences in this specimen translate into the identical CDR3. The chain joins TRBV7-3 to TRBJ2-6; no clear D gene. Per germline, CDR1 SGHTA and CDR2 FQGTGA. V was pared by 0 bases and J by 1 base, with 4 bases between. The CDR3 spans 15 residues. Here the CDR3 DNA reads TGTGCCAGCAGCTTAACTGCATCTGGGGCCAACGTCCTGACTTTC. Translated, it gives CASSLTASGANVLTF.